Each of the 16 T cell receptor beta chains below was sequenced from the same sample in a study of cytomegalovirus exposure and HLA in healthy donors. PCR used 60 Vbeta primers and 13 Jbeta primers. TCRdb's copy holds only in-frame clones and misses some; the assay was immunoSEQ multiplex PCR. Found here are 150,000 or so clones, over 70% of them singletons; the top ten hold approximately 3.4%. The sequenced sample consisted of PBMCs. All receptors come from a woman between 50 and 59 years old in good health and CMV-seropositive.

This clone was counted a few times. The chain uses TRBV30 and TRBJ1-2; 10 nucleotides align to TRBD1. Losses at the gene ends were 1 base for V and 8 bases for J; bases not matched to a gene: 4. There are 13 residues in the CDR3. The V gene's germline CDR1 is GTSNPN and CDR2 SVGIG (reference sequence). This CDR3 reads CAWSATGGKGYTF. In DNA, the CDR3 is TGTGCCTGGAGTGCGACAGGGGGCAAAGGCTACACCTTC.

The chain employs TRBV28 and TRBJ2-1, with 9 bases identical to TRBD2. Germline lookup yields CDR1 MDHEN and CDR2 SYDVKM. The junction had 4 bases not matched to a gene; V was cut back by 6 bases and J by 1 base. The CDR3 length is 15 residues. CDR3 bases: TGTGCCAGCAGACCAGCGGGAGGTTCCTACAATGAGCAGTTCTTC. It specifies CASRPAGGSYNEQFF.

This chain connects TRBV6-5 to TRBJ1-2; the D gene is possibly TRBD1 (6 bases). V was pared by 6 bases and J by 2 bases, with 13 bases between. The CDR3 consists of 14 residues. The germline V gene encodes CDR1 MNHEY and CDR2 SVGAGI. CDR3 bases: TGTGCCAGCAGGTTTCGGGGGGGCAACTATGGCTACACCTTC. Amino acids: CASRFRGGNYGYTF.

V usage is TRBV19 and J usage is TRBJ1-2; 9 bases agree with TRBD1. Trimming cost V 10 bases and J 8 bases; bases outside gene matches: 11. The CDR3 extends over 13 amino acids. CDR1 is LNHDA, CDR2 SQIVND, per germline (reference sequence). In nucleotides, the CDR3 is TGTGCCACCGGGACAGGGAGGACCCGGGGCTACACCTTC. Encoded protein: CATGTGRTRGYTF.

CDR3 protein: CSVEDRTNYNEQFF. CDR3 sequence (DNA): TGCAGCGTTGAGGACAGGACCAACTACAATGAGCAGTTCTTC. J is TRBJ2-1 and V is TRBV29-1; 7 bases agree with TRBD1. CDR1 SQVTM and CDR2 ANQGSEA come from the germline V gene. The CDR3 is made up of 14 amino acids. V lost 3 bases, J lost 3 bases, and 5 bases stayed unmatched.

The chain has TRBV5-5 and TRBJ1-2; unclear D gene. CDR3 length: 13 residues. Deletions cut 0 bases from V and 8 bases from J, with 11 bases between. CDR1 and CDR2 from the germline V gene are SGHKS and YYEKEE (reference sequence). CDR3 in amino acids: CASSLASGNGYTF. As DNA, the CDR3 is TGTGCCAGCAGCTTGGCCTCGGGGAACGGCTACACCTTC.

On this clone itself: The junction does not match germline at one end; this may be a read error. The chain has TRBV7-7 and TRBJ2-3; TRBD2 aligns across 12 bases. In germline, CDR1 is SSHAT, CDR2 FNYEAQ (reference sequence). The CDR3 runs 15 residues. This CDR3 reads CASSAGTSGWDTQYF. As DNA, the CDR3 is TGTGCTAGCAGCGCGGGGACTAGCGGGTGGGATACGCAGTATTTT.

The chain carries TRBV5-6 and TRBJ1-2, with TRBD1 as a possible D gene (6 bases). V lost 9 bases to trimming and J lost 2 bases, with 17 bases between them. The CDR3 consists of 14 residues. Germline lookup yields CDR1 SGHDT and CDR2 YYEEEE. The chain's CDR3 is CATAAQGTNYGYTF. The CDR3 coding sequence is TGTGCCACCGCCGCCCAGGGGACCAACTATGGCTACACCTTC.

The chain combines TRBV7-2 with TRBJ1-3, with 7 bases lining up with TRBD1. The CDR3 contains 15 residues. In germline, CDR1 is SGHTA, CDR2 FQGNSA. V was pared by 1 base and J by 4 bases, with 4 bases of the junction left unmatched. CDR3 nucleotide sequence: TGTGCCAGCAGCTTAGAAAGGGGGCCAGGAAACACCATATATTTT. This translates into CASSLERGPGNTIYF.

DNA of the CDR3: TGTGCCAGCTCGTCAGGGGCCGGTGGGTTATACGAGCAGTACTTC. It is translated as CASSSGAGGLYEQYF. The chain uses TRBV18 and TRBJ2-7, with D perhaps matching TRBD1 (6 bases). V was cut by 6 bases and J by 4 bases, with 19 bases left in between. Germline V gene lookup returns CDR1 KGHSH and CDR2 LQKENI. The CDR3 is 15 amino acids.

The rearrangement links TRBV19 to TRBJ1-1; TRBD1 matches at 7 bases. The CDR3 runs 13 residues. Germline CDR1 and CDR2: LNHDA and SQIVND (reference sequence). V shed 11 bases, J shed 4 bases, and the junction held 10 bases outside the gene matches. CDR3 sequence (DNA): TGTGCCTTATCGACAGGGCCAGTCACTGAAGCTTTCTTT. Protein: CALSTGPVTEAFF.

To note about this clone: A junction boundary mismatches the germline segment, possibly from a read error. V gene TRBV28 combines with J gene TRBJ1-2; 7 bases agree with TRBD1. The CDR3 covers 13 residues. CDR1 and CDR2 (germline): MDHEN, SYDVKM. The CDR3, as DNA: TGCGGCACCGGGCAGGGGGTTAACTATGGCTACACCTTC. It encodes CGTGQGVNYGYTF.

This clone has a handful of counts. This sequence joins TRBV5-5 and TRBJ1-2; the D gene is possibly TRBD1 (5 bases). The CDR3 is 14 residues long. V was shortened by 1 base and J by 6 bases, with 13 bases between the two germline ends. Germline V lookup: CDR1 SGHKS, CDR2 YYEKEE (reference sequence). The CDR3 bases are TGTGCCAGCAGCTTGATGTCAGGGATGGATGGCTACACCTTC. Translating gives CASSLMSGMDGYTF.

This clone has a single count. The chain is built from TRBV5-1 and TRBJ2-7; 7 bases are shared with TRBD2. V was pared by 7 bases and J by 2 bases, with 9 bases of the junction left unmatched. CDR3 size: 14 residues. Per germline, CDR1 SGHRS and CDR2 YFSETQ. The CDR3 sequence: CASCPTGGPYEQYF. The DNA for the CDR3 is TGCGCCAGCTGCCCAACGGGGGGTCCCTACGAGCAGTACTTC.

The chain uses TRBV27 and TRBJ2-1; the match to TRBD2 covers 9 bases. The CDR3 loop spans 16 amino acids. V lost 5 bases to trimming and J lost 5 bases; unmatched junction nucleotides: 10. Germline V gene data show CDR1 as MNHEY and CDR2 as SMNVEV (reference sequence). The CDR3 sequence: CASSPISGGSNNEQFF. Here the CDR3 DNA reads TGTGCCAGCAGTCCCATCAGCGGGGGGAGTAACAATGAGCAGTTCTTC.

This clone was seen a handful of times. V and J are TRBV11-3 and TRBJ2-7; D unclear. Germline V gene sequence: CDR1 SGHNT, CDR2 YENEEA. V was cut by 1 base and J by 3 bases, with 4 bases left in between. CDR3 length: 12 residues. The DNA of the CDR3 is TGTGCCAGCAGCTTAGTAGTCTACGAGCAGTACTTC. This translates into CASSLVVYEQYF. The complete variable domain, with remaining parts taken from reference TRBV11-3 and TRBJ2-7, reads EAGVVQSPRYKIIEKKQPVAFWCNPISGHNTLYWYLQNLGQGPELLIRYENEEAVDDSQLPKDRFSAERLKGVDSTLKIQPAELGDSAVYLCASSLVVYEQYFGPGTRLTVT.